These T cell receptor beta chains were read from a single sample in a study of T-cell memory formation after mild COVID-19. MiXCR, applied by TCRdb to the 5' RACE reads, yields one record per CDR3 protein. The data hold roughly 350,000 distinct CDR3 sequences, with around 28% observed a single time. Sequenced: PBMCs or a T cell subset sorted from them (not recorded which). The receptors originated from an adult woman who had mild COVID-19 (a few samples of this study predate the infection). Cell type and time point are not known. Each CDR3 is given with its conserved first and last residue. A D gene is named only where the DNA matches it firmly. Not every row has a clone size; where given, it reads once, few, many or a size class.

>.|TRBD1|TRBJ1-1|TRBV2
CASSPGTGILAFF
TGTGCCAGCAGCCCCGGGACAGGGATCTTGGCTTTCTTT
>.|.|TRBJ1-1|TRBV7-9
CASSPLISNTEAFF
TGTGCCAGCAGCCCCCTAATATCAAACACTGAAGCTTTCTTT
>few|.|TRBJ2-7|TRBV2
CASSEALSSARTYEQYF
TGTGCCAGCAGTGAAGCTCTATCTAGCGCCCGGACCTACGAGCAGTACTTC
>.|.|TRBJ1-2|TRBV29-1
CSVAGASGYGYTF
TGCAGCGTGGCAGGGGCCTCGGGCTATGGCTACACCTTC
>.|TRBD1|TRBJ1-1|TRBV4-3
CASSHGTGSTEAFF
TGCGCCAGCAGCCATGGGACAGGTAGCACTGAAGCTTTCTTT
>.|TRBD2|TRBJ2-7|TRBV5-1
CASSPLIAGGPTYEQYF
TGCGCCAGCAGCCCCCTTATAGCGGGGGGCCCGACCTACGAGCAGTACTTC
>.|.|TRBJ2-4|TRBV28
CASSLVGAKNIQYF
TGTGCCAGCAGTTTAGTAGGGGCCAAAAACATTCAGTACTTC
>.|.|TRBJ1-1|TRBV15
CATSRDRVSAFF
TGTGCCACCAGCAGAGATCGAGTGAGCGCTTTCTTT
>.|TRBD1|TRBJ2-1|TRBV10-3
CAISPASTGRYNEQFF
TGTGCCATCAGTCCAGCCTCGACAGGGCGCTACAATGAGCAGTTCTTC
>.|.|TRBJ2-5|TRBV12-3/TRBV12-4
CASSLDSLETQYF
TGTGCCAGCAGTCTGGACAGTTTGGAGACCCAGTACTTC
>.|TRBD1|TRBJ2-3|TRBV12-5
CASGQGTGLADTQYF
TGTGCTAGTGGTCAAGGGACAGGGCTTGCAGATACGCAGTATTTT
>few|.|TRBJ2-3|TRBV20-1
CSARRQASDTQYF
TGCAGTGCTAGACGACAGGCCAGTGATACGCAGTATTTT
>.|.|TRBJ2-1|TRBV6-6
CASSSKGTSYNEQFF
TGTGCCAGCAGTTCTAAAGGAACCTCCTACAATGAGCAGTTCTTC
>few|.|TRBJ2-4|TRBV20-1
CSAPPTKNIQYF
TGCAGTGCTCCCCCGACCAAAAACATTCAGTACTTC
>few|TRBD2|TRBJ2-1|TRBV6-2/TRBV6-3
CASKGEGLAKNEQFF
TGTGCCAGCAAGGGGGAGGGACTAGCGAAAAATGAGCAGTTCTTC
>.|.|TRBJ1-2|TRBV20-1
CSARAGVHYGYTF
TGCAGTGCTAGAGCGGGCGTTCACTATGGCTACACCTTC
>.|TRBD2|TRBJ2-3|TRBV24-1
CATSDHRDYTDTQYF
TGTGCCACCAGTGATCACCGGGACTACACAGATACGCAGTATTTT
>.|.|TRBJ1-1|TRBV10-3
CAISEVASTEAFF
TGTGCCATCAGTGAGGTCGCCAGCACTGAAGCTTTCTTT
>.|.|TRBJ2-7|TRBV12-3/TRBV12-4
CASSLRDRPYEQYF
TGTGCCAGCAGTTTAAGGGACCGACCCTACGAGCAGTACTTC
>many|.|TRBJ2-7|TRBV5-5
CASSPLIDRSTCF
TGTGCCAGCAGCCCACTTATAGACAGGTCCACCTGCTTC
>.|.|TRBJ1-4|TRBV5-1
CASSLGRENEKLFF
TGCGCCAGCAGCCTGGGACGGGAGAATGAAAAACTGTTTTTT
>few|TRBD2|TRBJ2-5|TRBV11-3
CASSLPSGRETQYF
TGTGCCAGCAGCTTACCTAGCGGGAGGGAGACCCAGTACTTC
>.|.|TRBJ2-4|TRBV9
CASSRTLAKNIQYF
TGTGCCAGCAGCAGAACTCTAGCCAAAAACATTCAGTACTTC
>.|.|TRBJ1-3|TRBV18
CASSLTDVYSGNTIYF
TGTGCCAGCTCCCTAACGGACGTGTACTCTGGAAACACCATATATTTT
>.|TRBD1|TRBJ2-7|TRBV7-9
CASSPPGQSHYEQYF
TGTGCCAGCAGCCCCCCGGGACAGTCCCACTACGAGCAGTACTTC
>.|.|TRBJ1-2|TRBV7-9
CASSLVTDGYTF
TGTGCCAGCAGCTTAGTTACAGACGGCTACACCTTC
>few|.|TRBJ2-1|TRBV10-3
CAISEGQYNEQFF
TGTGCCATCAGTGAGGGACAGTACAATGAGCAGTTCTTC
>few|TRBD2|TRBJ2-1|TRBV12-3/TRBV12-4
CATRAGNNEQFF
TGTGCCACCAGAGCGGGAAACAATGAGCAGTTCTTC
>few|.|TRBJ2-3|TRBV6-2/TRBV6-3
CASSLAPQRPDTQYF
TGTGCCAGCAGCTTAGCCCCTCAGAGGCCAGATACGCAGTATTTT
>few|TRBD1|TRBJ2-7|TRBV5-1
CASTKGTGVYEQYF
TGCGCCAGCACCAAGGGGACAGGGGTCTACGAGCAGTACTTC
>.|.|TRBJ2-7|TRBV27
CASSFRETYEQYF
TGTGCCAGCAGTTTCCGGGAGACCTACGAGCAGTACTTC
>.|TRBD1|TRBJ2-7|TRBV6-5
CASSYSALGQGTHEQYF
TGTGCCAGCAGTTACTCCGCACTGGGACAGGGAACCCACGAGCAGTACTTC
>many|TRBD1|TRBJ2-7|TRBV5-1
CASSSGQGSYEQYF
TGTGCCAGCAGCTCGGGACAGGGGTCCTACGAGCAGTACTTC
>few|TRBD2|TRBJ2-3|TRBV4-3
CASSQGSGGGTDTQYF
TGCGCCAGCAGCCAAGGGTCGGGAGGGGGCACAGATACGCAGTATTTT
>.|.|TRBJ2-3|TRBV29-1
CSVVTDSNTQYF
TGCAGCGTTGTTACGGACTCAAATACGCAGTATTTT
>.|.|TRBJ2-1|TRBV12-3/TRBV12-4
CASSLFSGLRNEQFF
TGTGCCAGCAGTTTATTTTCAGGTCTCCGCAATGAGCAGTTCTTC
>.|.|TRBJ2-1|TRBV4-1
CASSQRQTAGYNEQFF
TGCGCCAGCAGCCAACGACAAACTGCTGGCTACAATGAGCAGTTCTTC
>.|TRBD2|TRBJ2-2|TRBV6-4
CASRTSGRGTGELFF
TGTGCCAGCAGGACTAGCGGGAGGGGAACCGGGGAGCTGTTTTTT
>.|.|TRBJ1-2|TRBV4-1
CASSLVRGSPGYTF
TGCGCCAGCAGCCTTGTAAGGGGGTCGCCTGGCTACACCTTC
>few|.|TRBJ2-1|TRBV18
CASSPKNRDNEQFF
TGTGCCAGCTCACCAAAAAATCGCGACAATGAGCAGTTCTTC
>few|TRBD2|TRBJ2-3|TRBV20-1
CSAGRGAITDTQYF
TGCAGTGCTGGGCGGGGGGCAATCACAGATACGCAGTATTTT
>.|TRBD2|TRBJ2-7|TRBV20-1
CSARLIAGVYEQYF
TGCAGTGCTAGACTCATAGCGGGAGTATACGAGCAGTACTTC
>few|TRBD1|TRBJ2-7|TRBV28
CATGVGQAPYEQYF
TGTGCCACCGGGGTGGGACAGGCCCCCTACGAGCAGTACTTC
>once|.|TRBJ2-3|TRBV7-8
CASSSNPRGGGTPSRTDTQYF
TGTGCCAGCAGCTCTAACCCCCGGGGAGGAGGGACCCCCTCTAGGACAGATACGCAGTATTTT